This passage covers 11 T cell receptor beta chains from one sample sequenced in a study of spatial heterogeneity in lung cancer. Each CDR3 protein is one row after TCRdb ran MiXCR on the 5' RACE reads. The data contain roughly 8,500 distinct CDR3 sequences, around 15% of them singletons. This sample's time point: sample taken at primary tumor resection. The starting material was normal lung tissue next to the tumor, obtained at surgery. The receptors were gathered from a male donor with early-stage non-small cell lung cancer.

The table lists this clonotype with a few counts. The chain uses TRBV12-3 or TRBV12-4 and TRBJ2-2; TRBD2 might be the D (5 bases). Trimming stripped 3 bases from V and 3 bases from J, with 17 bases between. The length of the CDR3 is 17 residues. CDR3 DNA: TGTGCCAGCAGTTTTCTAACCCGGGGTCCCGACACCGGGGAGCTGTTTTTT. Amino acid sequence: CASSFLTRGPDTGELFF.

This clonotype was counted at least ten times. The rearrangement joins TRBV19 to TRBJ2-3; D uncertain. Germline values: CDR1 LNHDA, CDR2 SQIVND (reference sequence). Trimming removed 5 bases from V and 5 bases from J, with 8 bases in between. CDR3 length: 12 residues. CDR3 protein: CASSASGDTQYF. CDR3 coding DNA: TGTGCCAGTAGTGCCTCTGGAGATACGCAGTATTTT.

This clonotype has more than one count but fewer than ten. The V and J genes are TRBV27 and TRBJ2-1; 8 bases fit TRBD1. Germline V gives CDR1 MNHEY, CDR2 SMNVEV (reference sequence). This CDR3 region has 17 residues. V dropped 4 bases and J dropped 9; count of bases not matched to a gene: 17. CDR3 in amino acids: CASSSSGSGAGGVEQFF. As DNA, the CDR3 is TGTGCCAGCAGTTCCTCTGGGTCTGGGGCAGGGGGCGTTGAGCAGTTCTTC.

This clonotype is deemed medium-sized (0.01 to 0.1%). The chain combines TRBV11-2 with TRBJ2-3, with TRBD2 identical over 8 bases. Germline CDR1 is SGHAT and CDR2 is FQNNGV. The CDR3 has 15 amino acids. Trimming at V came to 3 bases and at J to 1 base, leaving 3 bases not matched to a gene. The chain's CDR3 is CASSFLRGGTDTQYF. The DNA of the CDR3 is TGTGCCAGCAGCTTTCTGCGGGGGGGCACAGATACGCAGTATTTT.

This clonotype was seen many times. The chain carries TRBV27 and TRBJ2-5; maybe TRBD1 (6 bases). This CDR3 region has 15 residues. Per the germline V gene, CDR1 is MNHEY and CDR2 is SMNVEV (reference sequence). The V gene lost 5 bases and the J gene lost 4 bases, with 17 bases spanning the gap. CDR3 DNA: TGTGCCAGCAGTCCTGACACAGGGTTGGCAGAGACCCAGTACTTC. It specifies CASSPDTGLAETQYF.

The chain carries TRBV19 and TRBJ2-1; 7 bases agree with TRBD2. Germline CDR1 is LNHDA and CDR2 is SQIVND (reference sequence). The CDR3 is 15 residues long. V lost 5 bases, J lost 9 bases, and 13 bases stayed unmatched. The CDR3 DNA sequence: TGTGCCAGTAGTCTCGATACCGGACTAGTTGGTGAGCAGTTCTTC. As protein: CASSLDTGLVGEQFF.

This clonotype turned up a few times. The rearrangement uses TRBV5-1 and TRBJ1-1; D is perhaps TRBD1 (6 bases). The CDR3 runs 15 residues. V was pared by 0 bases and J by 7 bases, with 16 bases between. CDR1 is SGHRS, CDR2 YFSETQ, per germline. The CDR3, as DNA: TGCGCCAGCAGCTTGGGCAGCGGGGAACAGGGTGAAGCTTTCTTT. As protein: CASSLGSGEQGEAFF.

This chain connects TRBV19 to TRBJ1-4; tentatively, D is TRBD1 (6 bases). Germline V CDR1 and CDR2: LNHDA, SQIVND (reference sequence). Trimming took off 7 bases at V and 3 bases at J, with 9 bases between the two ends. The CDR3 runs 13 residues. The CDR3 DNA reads TGTGCCAGTAAACAGGGACCTAATGAAAAACTGTTTTTT. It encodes CASKQGPNEKLFF.

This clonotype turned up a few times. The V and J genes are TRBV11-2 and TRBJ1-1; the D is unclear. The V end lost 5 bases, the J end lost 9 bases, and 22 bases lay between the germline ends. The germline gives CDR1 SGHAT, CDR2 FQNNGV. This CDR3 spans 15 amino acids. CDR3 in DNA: TGTGCCAGCAGCCAATCCACCCTTGCCGGTGGGAAAGCTTTCTTT. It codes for CASSQSTLAGGKAFF. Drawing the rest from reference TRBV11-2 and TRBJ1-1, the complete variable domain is EAGVAQSPRYKIIEKRQSVAFWCNPISGHATLYWYQQILGQGPKLLIQFQNNGVVDDSQLPKDRFSAERLKGVDSTLKIQPAKLEDSAVYLCASSQSTLAGGKAFFGQGTRLTVV.

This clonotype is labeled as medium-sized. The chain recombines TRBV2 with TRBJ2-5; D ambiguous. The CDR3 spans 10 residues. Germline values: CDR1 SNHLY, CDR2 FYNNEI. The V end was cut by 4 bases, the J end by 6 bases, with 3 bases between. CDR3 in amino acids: CASSGKTQYF. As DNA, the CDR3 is TGTGCCAGCAGTGGTAAGACCCAGTACTTC.

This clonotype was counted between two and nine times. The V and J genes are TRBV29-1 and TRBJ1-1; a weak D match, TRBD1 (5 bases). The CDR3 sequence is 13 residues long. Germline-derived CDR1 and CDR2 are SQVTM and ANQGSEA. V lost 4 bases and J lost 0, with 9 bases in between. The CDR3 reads CSVAAGMNTEAFF. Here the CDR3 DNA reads TGCAGCGTTGCGGCAGGGATGAACACTGAAGCTTTCTTT.